This T cell receptor (beta chain) was captured by sequencing in a study of blood T cell repertoires in COVID-19. Followed over time, Seattle patients had been enrolled while infection was active. The CDR3 loop spans 13 amino acids. Germline assignment: CDR1 SGHAT and CDR2 FQDESV (reference sequence). Trimming stripped 3 bases from V and 3 bases from J, with 8 bases between. Using immunoSEQ multiplex PCR, the repertoire was profiled, and TCRdb retains in-frame clones only, with some absent. The sample lists hundreds of thousands of clones, less than 90% seen once, with about 8% in the top ten. This clonotype originated in a woman in her forties or fifties with COVID-19, enrolled during active disease. The source material was peripheral blood. This chain joins TRBV11-1 and TRBJ1-2; perhaps TRBD1 as D (5 bases). CDR3 residues: CASSFGGDYGYTF. CDR3 coding DNA: TGTGCCAGCAGCTTCGGGGGAGACTATGGCTACACCTTC.